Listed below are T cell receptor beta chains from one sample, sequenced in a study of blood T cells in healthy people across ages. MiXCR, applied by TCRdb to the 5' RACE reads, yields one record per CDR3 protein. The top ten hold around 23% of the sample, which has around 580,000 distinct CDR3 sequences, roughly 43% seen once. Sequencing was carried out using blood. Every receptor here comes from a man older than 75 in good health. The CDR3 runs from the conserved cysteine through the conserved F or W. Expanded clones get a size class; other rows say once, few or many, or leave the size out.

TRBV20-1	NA	CSASGQLAYNEQFF
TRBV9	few	CASSYDTDTQYF
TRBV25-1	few	CASSDTPWGALAGANVLTF
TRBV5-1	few	CASSLGDYRGRSPLHF
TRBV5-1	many	CASSFHGLADSGDEQFF
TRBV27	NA	CASSSLEGLAGGNYEQYF
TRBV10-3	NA	CATWGQGDSYGYTF
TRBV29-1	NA	CSVEVANGSYEQYF
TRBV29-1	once	CSVVRGTGAYEQYF
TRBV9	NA	CASSVDEGRRGSEQFF
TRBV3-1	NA	CASSQRGGDTQYF
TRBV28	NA	CASSQAKNIQYF
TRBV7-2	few	CASSLFGDSQTQYF
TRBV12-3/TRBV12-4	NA	CASSHPEAGQFF
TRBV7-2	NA	CASRMGSGYTF
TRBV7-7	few	CASSLDRSGELFF
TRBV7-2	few	CASSLMGLAGGYNEQFF